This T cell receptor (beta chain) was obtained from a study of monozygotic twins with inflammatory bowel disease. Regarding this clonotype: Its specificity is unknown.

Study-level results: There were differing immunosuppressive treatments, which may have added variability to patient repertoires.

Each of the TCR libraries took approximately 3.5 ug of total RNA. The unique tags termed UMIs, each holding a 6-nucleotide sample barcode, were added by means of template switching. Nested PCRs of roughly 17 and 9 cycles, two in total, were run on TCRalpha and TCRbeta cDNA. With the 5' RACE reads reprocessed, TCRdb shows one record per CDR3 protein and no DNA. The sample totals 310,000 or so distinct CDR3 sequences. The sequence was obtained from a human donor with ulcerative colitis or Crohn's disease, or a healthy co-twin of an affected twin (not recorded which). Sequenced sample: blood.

This CDR3 reads CASSAGWMETQYF. This chain links TRBV27 with TRBJ2-5. The CDR3 has 13 amino acids. Germline loops: CDR1 MNHEY, CDR2 SMNVEV (reference sequence).